Reported below is one TCR beta chain. Germline V gives CDR1 WSHSY, CDR2 SAAADI. V shed 6 bases, J shed 4 bases, and the junction held 13 bases outside the gene matches. CDR3 size: 16 residues. This entry comes from a study of blood T cell repertoires in COVID-19. Study context: Nucleic acid was either cDNA or gDNA, and it came from T cells, B-cell-depleted T cells, or PBMCs.

As originally analysed: The authors estimated nucleated cell counts from reference gene primer amplification. Here immunoSEQ multiplex PCR was the method, and the copy in TCRdb shows in-frame clones only, minus some. For V, J and clone size, that table is used; D and trimming come from the DNA. This table has 300,000 to 400,000 clones, about 90% appearing once. Categorization into cohorts depended on clinical history that participants reported. The sample comprised PBMCs or T cells enriched from blood (not recorded which). The chain joins TRBV10-2 to TRBJ1-2, with 8 bases matching TRBD1. The clonotype originates from a woman younger than 45 who had recovered from COVID-19. The CDR3 DNA reads TGCGCCAGCAGCCGAGCCAGGGGGCGCGCGCTCTATGGCTACACCTTC. Translation gives CASSRARGRALYGYTF.